The 30 T cell receptor beta chains below come from one sample, sequenced in a study of shared clonotypes between healthy human individuals. Sequencing was performed with immunoSEQ multiplex PCR; in TCRdb, only in-frame clones are kept and a portion is missing. Here the sample spans a few hundred thousand clones, nearly 97% being singletons. Naive CD8 isolation took CD45RO-negative cells positively selected for CCR7 and excluded terminally differentiated effector memory CD45RA+ cells. Specimen: naive CD8+ T cells sorted from blood. Every receptor here comes from a young woman in good health.

The J gene is TRBJ2-5, the V gene TRBV4-1, with TRBD1 identical over 7 bases. The CDR3 covers 14 residues. Losses at the gene ends were 1 base for V and 9 bases for J; bases not matched to a gene: 8. Germline V gene lookup returns CDR1 MGHRA and CDR2 YSYEKL. The CDR3 region is CASSQATGMSSQYF. The CDR3 nucleotides are TGCGCCAGCAGCCAAGCGACAGGGATGAGTTCCCAGTACTTC.

The chain couples TRBV10-1 to TRBJ2-5, with unresolved D. V lost 3 bases and J 3 bases, leaving 5 bases between the germline ends. Per the germline V gene, CDR1 is WNHNN and CDR2 is SYGVQD (reference sequence). This CDR3 has 12 residues. The CDR3 is CASSEGKETQYF. The CDR3 DNA sequence: TGCGCCAGCAGTGAAGGGAAAGAGACCCAGTACTTC.

The chain combines TRBV5-6 with TRBJ1-2; 7 bases line up with TRBD1. Trimming at V came to 4 bases and at J to 4 bases, leaving 4 bases not matched to a gene. The germline V gene has CDR1 SGHDT and CDR2 YYEEEE. The CDR3 covers 13 residues. CDR3 nucleotides: TGTGCCAGCAGCCCGGGACAGACCTATGGCTACACCTTC. It specifies CASSPGQTYGYTF.

V gene TRBV28 combines with J gene TRBJ1-3; no firm D call. CDR1 is MDHEN and CDR2 is SYDVKM in the germline V gene. V was trimmed by 5 bases and J by 4 bases, leaving 9 bases between them. CDR3 length equals 13 residues. CDR3 amino acids: CASSPAGGNTIYF. As DNA, the CDR3 is TGTGCCAGCAGTCCGGCGGGGGGAAACACCATATATTTT.

V usage is TRBV6-6 and J usage is TRBJ1-4, with D unresolved. Germline CDR1 and CDR2: MNHNY and SVGAGI (reference sequence). Trimming removed 7 bases at V and 5 bases at J, with 8 bases between. The CDR3 loop spans 12 amino acids. Here the CDR3 DNA reads TGTGCCAGCAATTCTGTCAATGAAAAACTGTTTTTT. Its translation: CASNSVNEKLFF.

V and J are TRBV27 and TRBJ1-1, with D maybe TRBD1 (6 bases). V dropped 6 bases and J dropped 1 base, with 12 bases sitting between them. Germline V gene data show CDR1 as MNHEY and CDR2 as SMNVEV (reference sequence). The CDR3 has 14 residues. The CDR3 loop reads CASRPVGGNTEAFF. DNA for the CDR3: TGTGCCAGCAGACCTGTAGGGGGGAACACTGAAGCTTTCTTT.

V and J are TRBV7-9 and TRBJ1-1, with D hard to call. The CDR3 contains 12 residues. Per germline, CDR1 SEHNR and CDR2 FQNEAQ (reference sequence). V was shortened by 1 base and J by 7 bases, with 7 bases between the two germline ends. The CDR3 protein is CASSLGQVEAFF. Here the CDR3 DNA reads TGTGCCAGCAGCTTAGGGCAGGTTGAAGCTTTCTTT.

The chain has TRBV7-8 and TRBJ2-3; D unresolved. With 5 bases removed from V and 1 base from J, the gap between germline ends came to 16 bases. The CDR3 sequence is 16 residues long. The germline V gene has CDR1 SGHVS and CDR2 FQNEAQ. CDR3 nucleotide sequence: TGTGCCAGCAGCCCGTCGGGTTTCACCCGCACAGATACGCAGTATTTT. The encoded protein is CASSPSGFTRTDTQYF.

The chain links TRBV19 to TRBJ1-2; no clear D gene. Trimming took off 5 bases at V and 3 bases at J, with 16 bases between the two ends. CDR1 and CDR2 from the germline V gene are LNHDA and SQIVND (reference sequence). The CDR3 has 15 residues. The CDR3 DNA is TGTGCCAGTAGTGAGAGCCTTTTTCCTCACTATGGCTACACCTTC. Its protein is CASSESLFPHYGYTF. The variable domain in full, with the rest retrieved from reference TRBV19 and TRBJ1-2, is DGGITQSPKYLFRKEGQNVTLSCEQNLNHDAMYWYRQDPGQGLRLIYYSQIVNDFQKGDIAEGYSVSREKKESFPLTVTSAQKNPTAFYLCASSESLFPHYGYTFGSGTRLTVV.

The CDR3 loop reads CASSTQSGASSYEQYF. DNA for the CDR3: TGTGCCAGCAGTACCCAGTCAGGGGCTAGCTCCTACGAGCAGTACTTC. This chain uses TRBV2 with TRBJ2-7, with TRBD1 as a possible D gene (6 bases). CDR1 and CDR2 from the germline V gene are SNHLY and FYNNEI. Trimming left V 5 bases short and J 0 bases short, with 17 bases between. The CDR3 length is 16 residues.

This chain joins TRBV7-9 and TRBJ1-4; D is unresolved. Germline lookup yields CDR1 SEHNR and CDR2 FQNEAQ (reference sequence). The CDR3 loop spans 16 amino acids. With 1 base removed from V and 4 bases from J, the gap between germline ends came to 13 bases. This chain's CDR3 is CASSLGVLTINEKLFF. CDR3 coding DNA: TGTGCCAGCAGCTTAGGTGTATTGACCATTAATGAAAAACTGTTTTTT.

V gene TRBV11-1 combines with J gene TRBJ2-5; the D gene is possibly TRBD2 (6 bases). Trimming cost V 1 base and J 3 bases, with 9 bases left between them. The CDR3 is 14 amino acids. From germline, CDR1 is SGHAT and CDR2 FQDESV (reference sequence). CDR3 sequence (DNA): TGTGCCAGCAGCTTAGGTGGGGAGGAAGAGACCCAGTACTTC. This encodes CASSLGGEEETQYF.

The V and J genes are TRBV5-1 and TRBJ2-5; TRBD1 or TRBD2 may be the D gene (6 bases each). V was shortened by 1 base and J by 5 bases, with 15 bases between the two germline ends. Germline V CDR1 and CDR2: SGHRS, YFSETQ. The CDR3 length is 15 residues. Written as DNA, the CDR3 is TGCGCCAGCAGCTTGATTCCGGGGGCGGTGGAGACCCAGTACTTC. Translated, it gives CASSLIPGAVETQYF.

This chain uses TRBV28 with TRBJ2-7; 8 nucleotides align to TRBD1. This CDR3 is 14 amino acids long. Looked up from germline, CDR1 is MDHEN and CDR2 is SYDVKM. J was trimmed by 5 bases and V by 5 bases; bases with no gene match: 8. CDR3 sequence (DNA): TGTGCCAGCAGTCCCAGGACAGGGTTTCACGAGCAGTACTTC. It codes for CASSPRTGFHEQYF.

CDR3 residues: CASSLAGRPSGETQYF. CDR3 DNA sequence: TGTGCCAGCAGCTTGGCTGGCAGACCTTCAGGCGAGACCCAGTACTTC. This chain connects TRBV5-6 to TRBJ2-5; D is unclear. This CDR3 is 16 amino acids long. Trimming took 0 bases from V and 5 from J, leaving 17 bases between them. Germline V lookup: CDR1 SGHDT, CDR2 YYEEEE.

The chain uses TRBV7-2 and TRBJ2-4; 7 nucleotides agree with TRBD1. The CDR3 length is 17 residues. CDR1 and CDR2 from the germline V gene are SGHTA and FQGNSA. V lost 5 bases, J lost 0 bases, and 10 bases stayed unmatched. CDR3 protein: CASSTNPGGRAKNIQYF. In nucleotides, the CDR3 is TGTGCCAGCAGCACAAACCCAGGGGGAAGAGCCAAAAACATTCAGTACTTC.

The chain has TRBV19 and TRBJ2-1; 7 nucleotides match TRBD2. V gave up 3 bases and J gave up 5 bases; unmatched junction bases: 16. CDR3 size: 18 residues. CDR1 is LNHDA and CDR2 is SQIVND in the germline V gene (reference sequence). The CDR3 loop is CASSILAGPPTTDNEQFF. For the CDR3, the DNA is TGTGCCAGTAGTATTTTAGCGGGCCCGCCGACTACGGACAATGAGCAGTTCTTC. Together with reference TRBV19 and TRBJ2-1, the CDR3 gives the full variable domain: DGGITQSPKYLFRKEGQNVTLSCEQNLNHDAMYWYRQDPGQGLRLIYYSQIVNDFQKGDIAEGYSVSREKKESFPLTVTSAQKNPTAFYLCASSILAGPPTTDNEQFFGPGTRLTVL.

The J gene is TRBJ2-1, the V gene TRBV14; 7 positions agree with TRBD2. The CDR3 consists of 13 residues. Germline CDR1 and CDR2: SGHDN and FVKESK. The J segment lost 4 bases and the V segment lost 5 bases, leaving 2 bases of the junction unmatched. The CDR3 nucleotides read TGTGCCAGCAGCGTGGGAGGGTACAATGAGCAGTTCTTC. Protein product: CASSVGGYNEQFF.

The chain joins TRBV4-2 to TRBJ2-1, with 10 bases that match TRBD2. CDR3 length: 17 residues. CDR1 and CDR2 from the germline V gene are LGHNA and YNFKEQ. V gave up 0 bases and J gave up 8 bases; unmatched junction bases: 10. DNA for the CDR3: TGTGCCAGCAGCCAAGAAAAAGGACTAGCGGTTATGGATGAGCAGTTCTTC. Residues: CASSQEKGLAVMDEQFF.

This clone occurred once. Other DNA sequences within the sample encode an identical CDR3. V is TRBV4-2 and J is TRBJ2-3; perhaps D is TRBD1 or TRBD2 (6 bases each). Trimming left V 1 base short and J 6 bases short, with 11 bases between. This CDR3 has 14 amino acids. Germline lookup yields CDR1 LGHNA and CDR2 YNFKEQ. CDR3 loop: CASSQAPGADTQYF. Here the CDR3 DNA reads TGTGCCAGCAGCCAAGCTCCGGGGGCGGATACGCAGTATTTT.

This clone was seen once. Here the CDR3 reads CASSGGLLFQETQYF. In DNA, the CDR3 is TGTGCCAGCAGTGGGGGCTTACTTTTTCAAGAGACCCAGTACTTC. V gene TRBV27 combines with J gene TRBJ2-5; D is perhaps TRBD1 (6 bases). This CDR3 has 15 amino acids. In germline, CDR1 is MNHEY, CDR2 SMNVEV (reference sequence). V was pared by 5 bases and J by 2 bases, with 15 bases between.

The CDR3 reads CASSLTAGTIHEQYF. CDR3 nucleotides: TGTGCCAGCAGCTTAACTGCAGGGACGATACACGAGCAGTACTTC. The chain joins TRBV7-9 to TRBJ2-7; tentatively, D is TRBD1 or TRBD2 (5 bases each). The germline gives CDR1 SEHNR, CDR2 FQNEAQ (reference sequence). CDR3 length: 15 residues. Between the trimmed V and J ends, which lost 2 bases and 5 bases, there was a span of 16 bases.

V is TRBV30 and J is TRBJ2-7, with TRBD2 matching over 12 bases. The germline CDR1 and CDR2 sequences are GTSNPN and SVGIG (reference sequence). Trimming at V came to 5 bases and at J to 3 bases, leaving 8 bases not matched to a gene. The CDR3 covers 15 residues. As DNA, the CDR3 is TGTGCCTGGGGGGCAGGACTAGCGGGGAGCTACGAGCAGTACTTC. Its protein is CAWGAGLAGSYEQYF. Drawing the rest from reference TRBV30 and TRBJ2-7, the complete variable domain is SQTIHQWPATLVQPVGSPLSLECTVEGTSNPNLYWYRQAAGRGLQLLFYSVGIGQISSEVPQNLSASRPQDRQFILSSKKLLLSDSGFYLCAWGAGLAGSYEQYFGPGTRLTVT.

This clone was observed a single time. The chain is built from TRBV5-3 and TRBJ2-3; maybe TRBD2 (5 bases). TRBV5-3 is an ORF, and what it does is uncertain. The ends were cut back, 4 bases at V and 3 bases at J, with 15 bases in the middle. This CDR3 comprises 15 residues. For the CDR3, the DNA is TGTGCCAGAAGCCCCGAGTCGGGAAGGACAGATACGCAGTATTTT. Translation: CARSPESGRTDTQYF.

This chain connects TRBV28 to TRBJ2-1, with 12 nucleotides matching TRBD2. The CDR3 is made up of 16 amino acids. Germline V gene lookup returns CDR1 MDHEN and CDR2 SYDVKM. Trimming cost V 6 bases and J 2 bases; bases outside gene matches: 5. CDR3 region: CASSPLAGGTYNEQFF. In DNA, the CDR3 is TGTGCCAGCAGCCCACTAGCGGGAGGTACCTACAATGAGCAGTTCTTC.

The V call is TRBV6-1, the J call TRBJ2-5; 8 bases fit TRBD1. CDR1 is MNHNS and CDR2 is SASEGT in the germline V gene. The CDR3 totals 16 residues. The V segment lost 4 bases and the J segment 5 bases; nucleotides outside the gene matches: 12. In nucleotides, the CDR3 is TGTGCCAGCAGTGCCACTACAGGGGGGTGGTGGGAGACCCAGTACTTC. This translates into CASSATTGGWWETQYF.

The rearrangement uses TRBV5-4 and TRBJ1-5, with D uncertain. Between the trimmed V and J ends, which lost 4 bases and 9 bases, there was a span of 11 bases. The V gene's germline CDR1 is SGHNT and CDR2 YYREEE (reference sequence). The CDR3 is 12 amino acids. CDR3: CASSPGNGPQHF. The CDR3 bases are TGTGCCAGCAGCCCGGGAAATGGGCCCCAGCATTTT.

The gene calls are TRBV11-2 and TRBJ2-2; D not resolved. The CDR3 sequence is 15 residues long. Germline V gives CDR1 SGHAT, CDR2 FQNNGV. Trimming took off 3 bases at V and 3 bases at J, with 11 bases between the two ends. The CDR3 region is CASSFGFQDTGELFF. CDR3 nucleotide sequence: TGTGCCAGCAGCTTCGGGTTTCAGGACACCGGGGAGCTGTTTTTT.

The chain links TRBV19 to TRBJ2-7; D remains unclear. CDR3 length equals 13 residues. Trimming left V 0 bases short and J 3 bases short, with 6 bases between. CDR1 and CDR2 (germline): LNHDA, SQIVND (reference sequence). The CDR3 nucleotides are TGTGCCAGTAGTATAGATTTCGGCTACGAGCAGTACTTC. Translated, it gives CASSIDFGYEQYF.

The DNA of the CDR3 is TGTGCCAGCAGTGCGATGACGGAGCAGTACTTC. The encoded protein is CASSAMTEQYF. The chain links TRBV25-1 to TRBJ2-7, with unresolved D. CDR1 and CDR2 (germline): MGHDK, SYGVNS. The V end lost 4 bases, the J end lost 7 bases, and 8 bases lay between the germline ends. This CDR3 comprises 11 residues.